Shown below are 26 T cell receptor beta chains from a single sample sequenced in a study of blood T cell repertoires in COVID-19. Produced via immunoSEQ multiplex PCR; TCRdb's table is partial and in-frame only. The table includes tens of thousands of clones, 75% to 90% detected once. The sequenced sample was peripheral blood. Receptors were obtained from a human donor in a cohort sampled during active COVID-19.

V is TRBV4-1 and J is TRBJ1-6, with a possible D match to TRBD1 (5 bases). In germline, CDR1 is MGHRA, CDR2 YSYEKL. Trimming removed 1 base from V and 7 bases from J, with 11 bases in between. The length of the CDR3 is 15 residues. The CDR3 DNA sequence: TGCGCCAGCAGCCAAGTCGGGACTGCGAATTCACCCCTCCACTTT. Amino acids: CASSQVGTANSPLHF.

V usage is TRBV5-1 and J usage is TRBJ2-1, with D perhaps TRBD2 (6 bases). This CDR3 spans 15 amino acids. Germline values: CDR1 SGHRS, CDR2 YFSETQ. Trimming removed 4 bases from V and 10 bases from J, with 21 bases in between. The CDR3 sequence: CASSQGLIGAVEQFF. The CDR3 DNA reads TGCGCCAGCAGCCAGGGACTGATCGGGGCAGTCGAGCAGTTCTTC.

This clone was counted a few times. V gene TRBV7-9 combines with J gene TRBJ1-1; D gene uncertain. The ends were cut back, 2 bases at V and 0 bases at J, with 7 bases in the middle. Looked up from germline, CDR1 is SEHNR and CDR2 is FQNEAQ (reference sequence). The CDR3 loop spans 14 amino acids. DNA for the CDR3: TGTGCCAGCAGCTTACCGAGCTTGAACACTGAAGCTTTCTTT. This encodes CASSLPSLNTEAFF. Full variable domain (remainder filled in from reference TRBV7-9 and TRBJ1-1): DTGVSQNPRHKITKRGQNVTFRCDPISEHNRLYWYRQTLGQGPEFLTYFQNEAQLEKSRLLSDRFSAERPKGSFSTLEIQRTEQGDSAMYLCASSLPSLNTEAFFGQGTRLTVV.

This clone was recorded once. The chain recombines TRBV11-2 with TRBJ1-1; D perhaps matches TRBD1 (5 bases). Germline V gives CDR1 SGHAT, CDR2 FQNNGV. The CDR3 totals 16 residues. V was pared by 3 bases and J by 4 bases, with 18 bases between. The CDR3 loop is CASSFGSWGVGTEAFF. The CDR3, as DNA: TGTGCCAGCAGCTTTGGGAGTTGGGGGGTGGGCACTGAAGCTTTCTTT.

The rearrangement links TRBV6-5 to TRBJ2-2, with 7 bases lining up with TRBD1. Germline values: CDR1 MNHEY, CDR2 SVGAGI. V shed 6 bases and J 4 bases; nucleotides not matched to a gene: 5. There are 14 residues in the CDR3. The CDR3 DNA sequence: TGTGCCAGCAGGTTAGACAGGGCCACCGGGGAGCTGTTTTTT. It encodes CASRLDRATGELFF.

This sequence joins TRBV19 and TRBJ1-5; TRBD1 is a possible D gene (6 bases). Trimming shortened V by 3 bases and J by 4 bases, and 13 bases separated the two germline ends. Looked up from germline, CDR1 is LNHDA and CDR2 is SQIVND (reference sequence). The CDR3 contains 15 residues. CDR3 protein: CASSISGQRNQPQHF. The CDR3, as DNA: TGTGCCAGTAGTATCTCTGGACAGCGAAATCAGCCCCAGCATTTT.

This clone was seen a single time. The chain has TRBV15 and TRBJ1-5; D is perhaps TRBD1 (6 bases). Germline CDR1 LNHNV, CDR2 YYDKDF (reference sequence). The V gene lost 3 bases and the J gene lost 2 bases, with 17 bases spanning the gap. This CDR3 region has 17 residues. The CDR3 DNA follows: TGTGCCACCAGCAGGGGAACGGGGGCGGGGGGCAATCAGCCCCAGCATTTT. This gives the protein CATSRGTGAGGNQPQHF.

CDR3 residues: CASSVGPWSPLHF. The CDR3 DNA is TGTGCCAGCAGCGTAGGGCCTTGGTCACCCCTCCACTTT. V gene TRBV9 combines with J gene TRBJ1-6; the D is unclear. In germline, CDR1 is SGDLS, CDR2 YYNGEE. The CDR3 totals 13 residues. V was pared by 0 bases and J by 10 bases, with 8 bases between.

The chain recombines TRBV7-2 with TRBJ1-3; D not resolved. The CDR3 extends over 15 amino acids. The germline V gene encodes CDR1 SGHTA and CDR2 FQGNSA. The ends were cut back, 1 base at V and 4 bases at J, with 11 bases in the middle. The CDR3 nucleotides are TGTGCCAGCAGCTTAGGAGGCACTGGGGGAAACACCATATATTTT. As protein: CASSLGGTGGNTIYF.

J is TRBJ1-1 and V is TRBV11-2, with D perhaps TRBD1 (6 bases). The ends were cut back, 5 bases at V and 6 bases at J, with 16 bases in the middle. This CDR3 has 14 amino acids. Germline CDR1 SGHAT, CDR2 FQNNGV. This CDR3 is CASSEETGFAEAFF. The CDR3 DNA sequence: TGTGCCAGCAGCGAGGAAACAGGGTTCGCTGAAGCTTTCTTT.

V gene TRBV9 combines with J gene TRBJ2-2; no clear D gene. CDR3 size: 11 residues. Germline V lookup: CDR1 SGDLS, CDR2 YYNGEE. V shed 4 bases and J shed 4 bases, with 2 bases lying between them. The DNA of the CDR3 is TGTGCCAGCAGCCTCACCGGGGAGCTGTTTTTT. Translation: CASSLTGELFF.

The rearrangement uses TRBV4-2 and TRBJ2-7, with TRBD2 matching over 14 bases. This CDR3 has 16 residues. The V segment lost 1 base and the J segment 9 bases; nucleotides outside the gene matches: 8. Germline-derived CDR1 and CDR2 are LGHNA and YNFKEQ. CDR3: CASSQAGLAGVEGQYF. DNA of the CDR3: TGTGCCAGCAGCCAAGCGGGACTAGCGGGGGTTGAAGGGCAGTACTTC.

The V call is TRBV6-5, the J call TRBJ2-7; 12 nucleotides agree with TRBD2. Germline V gene data show CDR1 as MNHEY and CDR2 as SVGAGI. The CDR3 has 16 amino acids. Trimming cost V 4 bases and J 5 bases; bases outside gene matches: 9. CDR3: CASSLASGGGKDEQYF. In nucleotides, the CDR3 is TGTGCCAGCAGTTTAGCTAGCGGGGGGGGAAAGGACGAGCAGTACTTC.

The chain combines TRBV7-6 with TRBJ1-1; 8 bases agree with TRBD1. The germline V gene has CDR1 SGHVS and CDR2 FNYEAQ. V was clipped by 5 bases and J by 7 bases; unmatched bases: 6. The CDR3 totals 13 residues. CDR3 sequence: CASSQDRVGEAFF. CDR3 nucleotides: TGTGCCAGCAGCCAGGACAGGGTCGGTGAAGCTTTCTTT.

V is TRBV2 and J is TRBJ1-1; TRBD1 agrees at 9 bases. CDR1 and CDR2 (germline): SNHLY, FYNNEI. Losses at the gene ends were 4 bases for V and 5 bases for J; bases not matched to a gene: 2. The CDR3 runs 13 residues. CDR3 amino acids: CASSGGQGTEAFF. As DNA, the CDR3 is TGTGCCAGCAGTGGGGGACAGGGAACTGAAGCTTTCTTT.

The CDR3 coding sequence is TGCGCCAGCAGCCAAGAGGCAGTCTCTGGAAACACCATATATTTT. Residues: CASSQEAVSGNTIYF. The V call is TRBV4-1, the J call TRBJ1-3; D uncertain. The CDR3 sequence is 15 residues long. The germline V and J ends were trimmed by 0 bases and 0 bases, with 6 bases remaining between them. The V gene's germline CDR1 is MGHRA and CDR2 YSYEKL.

The chain recombines TRBV5-6 with TRBJ1-1, with 7 bases identical to TRBD1. Trimming took 2 bases from V and 1 from J; bases not matched to a gene: 5. Germline loops: CDR1 SGHDT, CDR2 YYEEEE. The length of the CDR3 is 15 residues. CDR3 in amino acids: CASSLLRTGNTEAFF. CDR3 in DNA: TGTGCCAGCAGCTTACTACGGACAGGGAACACTGAAGCTTTCTTT.

The V and J genes are TRBV5-1 and TRBJ1-2; D is ambiguous. V shed 0 bases and J shed 2 bases, with 8 bases lying between them. CDR3 size: 14 residues. Germline V CDR1 and CDR2: SGHRS, YFSETQ. The CDR3 reads CASSLAGLNYGYTF. The CDR3 bases are TGCGCCAGCAGCTTGGCCGGTCTAAACTATGGCTACACCTTC.

The chain has TRBV7-9 and TRBJ2-7; 7 bases agree with TRBD1. The CDR3 totals 13 residues. CDR1 and CDR2 from the germline V gene are SEHNR and FQNEAQ (reference sequence). Germline trimming cut 7 bases from V and 0 bases from J; bases unmatched to any gene: 3. The CDR3 reads CASTRDSSYEQYF. In DNA, the CDR3 is TGTGCCAGCACCCGGGACAGCTCCTACGAGCAGTACTTC.

The CDR3 protein is CASSQWGLAGANVLTF. The CDR3 coding sequence is TGCGCCAGCAGCCAATGGGGACTAGCAGGGGCCAACGTCCTGACTTTC. The V and J genes are TRBV4-3 and TRBJ2-6; 9 nucleotides match TRBD2. Germline V gives CDR1 LGHNA, CDR2 YSLEER. The V segment lost 2 bases and the J segment 4 bases; nucleotides outside the gene matches: 3. The CDR3 spans 16 residues.

In nucleotides, the CDR3 is TGTGCCAGTAGTGCGGCAGAGCCCGGGAACACTGAAGCTTTCTTT. Amino acids: CASSAAEPGNTEAFF. V is TRBV19 and J is TRBJ1-1; no definite D call. The V gene's germline CDR1 is LNHDA and CDR2 SQIVND (reference sequence). This CDR3 contains 15 residues. V was trimmed by 5 bases and J by 1 base, leaving 14 bases between them.

The J gene is TRBJ1-3, the V gene TRBV7-9; a possible D gene is TRBD1 (5 bases). The CDR3 loop spans 13 amino acids. The V end lost 2 bases, the J end lost 4 bases, and 6 bases lay between the germline ends. Germline V gene sequence: CDR1 SEHNR, CDR2 FQNEAQ (reference sequence). Written as DNA, the CDR3 is TGTGCCAGCAGCTTACAGGGAGGAAACACCATATATTTT. Translated, it gives CASSLQGGNTIYF.

This chain uses TRBV6-5 with TRBJ2-7; weak D call: TRBD2 (5 bases). The ends were cut back, 8 bases at V and 3 bases at J, with 17 bases in the middle. CDR1 is MNHEY and CDR2 is SVGAGI in the germline V gene. CDR3 length: 14 residues. CDR3 loop: CASAVLGSDYEQYF. CDR3 bases: TGTGCCAGCGCGGTGTTGGGGAGCGACTACGAGCAGTACTTC.

The J gene is TRBJ2-7, the V gene TRBV7-2; the D gene is possibly TRBD1 (6 bases). Germline values: CDR1 SGHTA, CDR2 FQGNSA. The CDR3 covers 13 residues. The ends were cut back, 5 bases at V and 7 bases at J, with 15 bases in the middle. CDR3 DNA: TGTGCCAGCAGCCGAGGGACATCCGGGGAGCAGTACTTC. This gives the protein CASSRGTSGEQYF.

This chain joins TRBV21-1 and TRBJ1-2. TRBV21-1 constitutes a pseudogene. The CDR3 loop spans 15 amino acids. The CDR3: CASSKLPGINYGYTF. For the CDR3, the DNA is TGTGCCAGCAGCAAACTTCCCGGGATCAACTATGGCTACACCTTC.

The chain carries TRBV3-1 (or the pseudogene TRBV3-2) and TRBJ2-1, with D uncertain. V was pared by 4 bases and J by 6 bases, with 13 bases between. CDR3 length: 14 residues. Germline V gives CDR1 LGHDT, CDR2 YNNKEL (reference sequence). The CDR3: CASSRIEAFNEQFF. CDR3 coding DNA: TGTGCCAGCAGCCGCATAGAGGCTTTCAATGAGCAGTTCTTC.